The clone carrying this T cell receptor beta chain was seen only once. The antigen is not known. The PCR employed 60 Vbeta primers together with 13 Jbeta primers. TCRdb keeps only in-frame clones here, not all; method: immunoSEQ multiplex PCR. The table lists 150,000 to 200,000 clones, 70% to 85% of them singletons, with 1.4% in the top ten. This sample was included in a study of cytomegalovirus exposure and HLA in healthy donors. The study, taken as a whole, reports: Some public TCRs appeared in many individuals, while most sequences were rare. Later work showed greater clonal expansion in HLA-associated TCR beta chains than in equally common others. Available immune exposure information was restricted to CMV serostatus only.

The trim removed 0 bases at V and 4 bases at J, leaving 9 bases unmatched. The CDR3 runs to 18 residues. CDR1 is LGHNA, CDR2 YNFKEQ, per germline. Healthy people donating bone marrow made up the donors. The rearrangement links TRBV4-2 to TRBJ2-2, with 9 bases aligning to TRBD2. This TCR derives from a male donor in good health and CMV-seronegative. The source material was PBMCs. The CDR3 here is CASSQDVVAGGPTGELFF. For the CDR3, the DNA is TGTGCCAGCAGCCAAGATGTGGTGGCGGGAGGGCCCACCGGGGAGCTGTTTTTT.